This T cell receptor (beta chain) was found in a study of blood T cell repertoires in COVID-19. Study overall: There were acute and convalescent COVID-19 samples, and they came from the United States, Italy and Spain.

V was pared by 6 bases and J by 8 bases, with 13 bases of the junction left unmatched. Germline V CDR1 and CDR2: MNHEY, SVGAGI. The CDR3 consists of 15 residues. Libraries were prepared by immunoSEQ multiplex PCR; TCRdb keeps only in-frame clonotypes and omits some of them. The sample has under 150,000 clones, around 84% seen once. This clone has only a few counts. This receptor was identified in a middle-aged man with acute or convalescent COVID-19. The sequenced sample consisted of peripheral blood. The chain joins TRBV6-5 to TRBJ2-7, with 10 nucleotides matching TRBD2. The CDR3 bases are TGTGCCAGCAGCTTTTTAGCGGGGGGCTCCGAGAAGCAGTACTTC. This sequence encodes CASSFLAGGSEKQYF.